This TCR beta chain was obtained from a study of PD-L1 blockade in urothelial cancer. Study context: Blood analysis took place 3 weeks (second dose) and 6 weeks after treatment start.

Per the germline V gene, CDR1 is KGHSH and CDR2 is LQKENI. Trimming removed 1 base at V and 5 bases at J, with 12 bases between. The CDR3 loop spans 14 amino acids. Produced via immunoSEQ multiplex PCR; TCRdb's table is partial and in-frame only. Of 100,000 or so clones in the sample, around 85% are singletons; the top ten hold 2% to 2.5%. This chain links TRBV18 with TRBJ2-7; the D gene is possibly TRBD2 (6 bases). The source is a middle-aged man with urothelial cancer. The source material was PBMCs, sampled around atezolizumab (anti-PD-L1) treatment. CDR3 sequence: CASSPRGGGNEQYF. In DNA, the CDR3 is TGTGCCAGCTCACCACGTGGGGGAGGAAACGAGCAGTACTTC. The whole variable domain, remainder taken from reference TRBV18 and TRBJ2-7, is NAGVMQNPRHLVRRRGQEARLRCSPMKGHSHVYWYRQLPEEGLKFMVYLQKENIIDESGMPKERFSAEFPKEGPSILRIQQVVRGDSAAYFCASSPRGGGNEQYFGPGTRLTVT.